These T cell receptor beta chains were read from a single sample in a study of blood T cell repertoires in COVID-19. Using immunoSEQ multiplex PCR, the repertoire was profiled, and TCRdb retains in-frame clones only, with some absent. This table has under 500,000 clones, around 88% appearing once. Sequenced: peripheral blood. The origin of the receptors is a woman aged 30 to 39 with acute or convalescent COVID-19. The CDR3 runs from the conserved cysteine through the conserved F or W. Each record gives: J gene, V gene, D gene, clone size, CDR3 DNA, CDR3 protein. A D gene is named only where the DNA matches it firmly. The size entry is marked missing in some rows and otherwise reads once, few, many or a size class.

>TRBJ1-1|TRBV9|.|.
TGTGCCAGCAGCACCCGCTTAGGGGACATTAGCACTGAAGCTTTCTTT
CASSTRLGDISTEAFF
>TRBJ1-3|TRBV27|.|once
TGTGCCAGCAGTTTGAGAGAGGGAAACACCATATATTTT
CASSLREGNTIYF
>TRBJ1-2|TRBV4-1|TRBD1|.
TGCGCCAGCAGCCAAGATTGGAGGGGGCGCTATGGCTACACCTTC
CASSQDWRGRYGYTF
>TRBJ2-2|TRBV6-5|TRBD2|.
TGTGCCAGCAGCCTAAGCGGGGCGAACACCGGGGAGCTGTTTTTT
CASSLSGANTGELFF
>TRBJ1-3|TRBV5-8|.|.
TGTGCCAGCAGCCAATCTGGAAACACCATATATTTT
CASSQSGNTIYF
>TRBJ1-1|TRBV7-2|.|.
TGTGCCAGCAGCTCTTGGGGGGGAGAAGCTTTCTTT
CASSSWGGEAFF
>TRBJ1-1|TRBV11-3|.|.
TGTGCCAGCAGCTCCCTCCCCCCCCACGGGGGTGTGAAGAACACTGAAGCTTTCTTT
CASSSLPPHGGVKNTEAFF
>TRBJ2-1|TRBV18|.|.
TGTGCCAGCTCACCACCGGAGACCTACAATGAGCAGTTCTTC
CASSPPETYNEQFF
>TRBJ2-6|TRBV11-2|.|.
TGTGCCAGCAGCTTAGTGAGAGGCTCTGGGGCCAACGTCCTGACTTTC
CASSLVRGSGANVLTF
>TRBJ2-2|TRBV4-1|.|.
TGCGCCAGCAGCCAAAGACAGGTTACCGGGGAGCTGTTTTTT
CASSQRQVTGELFF
>TRBJ2-1|TRBV5-1|TRBD1|.
TGCGCCAGCAGCTTAAAACCCGGGACAGGGGCCTACAATGAGCAGTTCTTC
CASSLKPGTGAYNEQFF
>TRBJ2-7|TRBV29-1|TRBD1|.
TGCAGCGTTGGGTCGGGGACAGGGGCGAAATACGAGCAGTACTTC
CSVGSGTGAKYEQYF
>TRBJ2-7|TRBV5-1|TRBD1|.
TGCGCCAGCAGCCTCACAGGGGAAAGGGCCTACGAGCAGTACTTC
CASSLTGERAYEQYF
>TRBJ1-2|TRBV28|.|.
TGTGCCAGCAGTTTAGATGGGGCTGGCTATGGCTACACCTTC
CASSLDGAGYGYTF
>TRBJ2-1|TRBV7-8|.|.
TGTGCCAGCAGCTTTGTAGTAGGTGGGGCCTATAAAAATGAGCAGTTCTTC
CASSFVVGGAYKNEQFF
>TRBJ1-1|TRBV19|.|.
TGTGCCAGTAGTATAGAGCGCCTTATGAACACTGAAGCTTTCTTT
CASSIERLMNTEAFF
>TRBJ2-5|TRBV10-3|.|once
TGTGCCCCTGGGGGGGGGACACGAGAGACCCAGTACTTC
CAPGGGTRETQYF
>TRBJ2-1|TRBV5-8|.|.
TGTGCCAGCAGCCCCGGGACACGCCCATACAATGAGCAGTTCTTC
CASSPGTRPYNEQFF
>TRBJ1-3|TRBV2|TRBD1|.
TGTGCCAGCAGTGGGGACAGACGGAACACCATATATTTT
CASSGDRRNTIYF
>TRBJ2-2|TRBV7-2|TRBD2|.
TGTGCCAGCAGCTCCAGACAAGCGGGGGGTTACGGGGAGCTGTTTTTT
CASSSRQAGGYGELFF
>TRBJ1-3|TRBV3-1/TRBV3-2|.|.
TGTGCCAGCAGCCAAGATCGTATACAGTCTGGAAACACCATATATTTT
CASSQDRIQSGNTIYF
>TRBJ2-7|TRBV12-3/TRBV12-4|TRBD1|.
TGTGCCAGCAGGGACAGGGCCTACGAGCAGTACTTC
CASRDRAYEQYF
>TRBJ2-3|TRBV18|TRBD1|.
TGTGCCAGCTCATCTCAGGGGGCGGGCAACGCAGATACGCAGTATTTT
CASSSQGAGNADTQYF
>TRBJ1-1|TRBV18|.|.
TGTGCCAGCTCACCGGACTCTAAACGAGCTGAAGCTTTCTTT
CASSPDSKRAEAFF
>TRBJ1-1|TRBV19|.|.
TGTGCCAGTATTGAGGAATACAACACTGAAGCTTTCTTT
CASIEEYNTEAFF
>TRBJ2-5|TRBV11-3|.|.
TGTGCCAGCAGCTCCAGGGGTACCCAAGAGACCCAGTACTTC
CASSSRGTQETQYF
>TRBJ2-7|TRBV24-1|TRBD1|.
TGTGCCACCAGTGATCGACAGGGCGAGCAGTACTTC
CATSDRQGEQYF
>TRBJ2-2|TRBV5-6|.|.
TGTGCCAGCAGCACTACGCGGGACAGATACACCGGGGAGCTGTTTTTT
CASSTTRDRYTGELFF
>TRBJ2-1|TRBV6-5|.|few
TGTGCCAGCAAAAGGGATCAGGGCTCCTACAATGAGCAGTTCTTC
CASKRDQGSYNEQFF
>TRBJ2-2|TRBV9|.|.
TGTGCCAGCAGCGTAGATTCCAGCACCGGGGAGCTGTTTTTT
CASSVDSSTGELFF
>TRBJ1-1|TRBV4-1|.|.
TGCGCCAGCAGCCGCACTAGGGCTGAAGCTTTCTTT
CASSRTRAEAFF
>TRBJ2-7|TRBV20-1|.|.
TGCAGTGCTGATGACACCTACGAGCAGTACTTC
CSADDTYEQYF
>TRBJ2-3|TRBV10-2|TRBD2|.
TGCGCCAGCACCCCGGGACTACCAGATACGCAGTATTTT
CASTPGLPDTQYF
>TRBJ2-7|TRBV5-6|TRBD1|.
TGTGCCAGCAGCCTACAGGGGAGCGAGCAGTACTTC
CASSLQGSEQYF
>TRBJ1-6|TRBV19|.|.
TGTGCCAGTAGTATTGGGGGGATTAATTCACCCCTCCACTTT
CASSIGGINSPLHF
>TRBJ2-1|TRBV19|TRBD1|.
TGTGCCAGTAGTATAGGAGGGACAGCTAATTACAATGAGCAGTTCTTC
CASSIGGTANYNEQFF
>TRBJ2-7|TRBV5-1|.|once
TGCGCCAGCAGTCGAGGAGAACTACCCTACGAGCAGTACTTC
CASSRGELPYEQYF
>TRBJ2-7|TRBV4-1|TRBD1|.
TGCGCCAGCAGCCAAGATGTGGACAGGGCTCCGTTTATTACGACCTACGAGCAGTACTTC
CASSQDVDRAPFITTYEQYF
>TRBJ1-2|TRBV6-5|.|few
TGTGCCAGCAGGGGGGCCCGGGGGGGTGGCTATGGCTACACCTTC
CASRGARGGGYGYTF
>TRBJ1-2|TRBV13|TRBD1|.
TGTGCCAGCAGCTTAGGTTTAGGGGGCGGGGGCTACACCTTC
CASSLGLGGGGYTF
>TRBJ2-7|TRBV13|.|once
TGTGCCAGCAGTCGAGCAAGGGGACTCTACGAGCAGTACTTC
CASSRARGLYEQYF
>TRBJ2-3|TRBV28|.|.
TGTGCCAGCAGTTCGCCAGGGGCCACAGATACGCAGTATTTT
CASSSPGATDTQYF
>TRBJ1-1|TRBV5-1|TRBD1|.
TGCGCCAGCAGCCTATGGTCCGGGACAGCGGACGGAGCTTTCTTT
CASSLWSGTADGAFF
>TRBJ1-3|TRBV3-1/TRBV3-2|TRBD1|.
TGTGCCAGCAGCCAAGATAGTGGGTCATGGACAGGGGGCGTTTGGGCGGACACCATATATTTT
CASSQDSGSWTGGVWADTIYF
>TRBJ2-7|TRBV27|TRBD2|.
TGTGCCAGCAGCCTGACTAGCGGGGGGGCCTACGAGCAGTACTTC
CASSLTSGGAYEQYF
>TRBJ1-2|TRBV4-1|.|.
TGCGCCAGCAGCCAAGACAACCCCCAGGCCGGTGGCTATGGCTACACCTTC
CASSQDNPQAGGYGYTF
>TRBJ1-5|TRBV3-1/TRBV3-2|.|.
TGTGCCAGCAGCCAAGAGTTAAGCAATCAGCCCCAGCATTTT
CASSQELSNQPQHF
>TRBJ2-3|TRBV29-1|TRBD1|.
TGCAGCGTCCTCCGGGACAGGGGCTCTAGCACAGATACGCAGTATTTT
CSVLRDRGSSTDTQYF
>TRBJ2-1|TRBV4-1|.|.
TGCGCCAGCAGCCAAGGTGCCGTGCGGGGGCTGATTGAGCAGTTCTTC
CASSQGAVRGLIEQFF
>TRBJ2-7|TRBV19|TRBD1|.
TGTGCCAGTAAGAACTCCGGGACAGGACTTTACGAGCAGTACTTC
CASKNSGTGLYEQYF
>TRBJ2-7|TRBV30|TRBD2|.
TGTGCCTGGAGCCCCCGACTAGCGGGGGGGAGCTACGAGCAGTACTTC
CAWSPRLAGGSYEQYF
>TRBJ2-3|TRBV4-2|TRBD2|once
TGTGCCAGCAGCCAAGATAACGGGGGGGGTACAGATACGCAGTATTTT
CASSQDNGGGTDTQYF
>TRBJ1-2|TRBV3-1/TRBV3-2|TRBD1|.
TGTGCCAGCAGCCCCCCGGGACAGGGTTCTCGTGGCGGCTACACCTTC
CASSPPGQGSRGGYTF
>TRBJ2-7|TRBV5-1|TRBD1|.
TGCGCCAGCATGGGGGGACAGGGAACTACCTACGAGCAGTACTTC
CASMGGQGTTYEQYF